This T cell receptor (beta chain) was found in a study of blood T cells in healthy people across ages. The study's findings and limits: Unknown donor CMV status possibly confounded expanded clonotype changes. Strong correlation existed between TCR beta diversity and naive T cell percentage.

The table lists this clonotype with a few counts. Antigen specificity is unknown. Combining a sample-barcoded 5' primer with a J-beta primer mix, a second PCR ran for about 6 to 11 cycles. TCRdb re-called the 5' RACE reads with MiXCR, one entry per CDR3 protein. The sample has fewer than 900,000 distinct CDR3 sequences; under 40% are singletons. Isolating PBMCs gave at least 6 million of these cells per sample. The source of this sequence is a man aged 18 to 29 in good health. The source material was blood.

CDR3 amino acids: CASSQEFHRANTGELFF. The CDR3 nucleotides read TGCGCCAGCAGCCAAGAATTCCACAGGGCGAACACCGGGGAGCTGTTTTTT. The chain combines TRBV4-1 with TRBJ2-2; D is possibly TRBD1 (6 bases). CDR1 is MGHRA and CDR2 is YSYEKL in the germline V gene. The length of the CDR3 is 17 residues. The V end lost 0 bases, the J end lost 0 bases, and 11 bases lay between the germline ends.